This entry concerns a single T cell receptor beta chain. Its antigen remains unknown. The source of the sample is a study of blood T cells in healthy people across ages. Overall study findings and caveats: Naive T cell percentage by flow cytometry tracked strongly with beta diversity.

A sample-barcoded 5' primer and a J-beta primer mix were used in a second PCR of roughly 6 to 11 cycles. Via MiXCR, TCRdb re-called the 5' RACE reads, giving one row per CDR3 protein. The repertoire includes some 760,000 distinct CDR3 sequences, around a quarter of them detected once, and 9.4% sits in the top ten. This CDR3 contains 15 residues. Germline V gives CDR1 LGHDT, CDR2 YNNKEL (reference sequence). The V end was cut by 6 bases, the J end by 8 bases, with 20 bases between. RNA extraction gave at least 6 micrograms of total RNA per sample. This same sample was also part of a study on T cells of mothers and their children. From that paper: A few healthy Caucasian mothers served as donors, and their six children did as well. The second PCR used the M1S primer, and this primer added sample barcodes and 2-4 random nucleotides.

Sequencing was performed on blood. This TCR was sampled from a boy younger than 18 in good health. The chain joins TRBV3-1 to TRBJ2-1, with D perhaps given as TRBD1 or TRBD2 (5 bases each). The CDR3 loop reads CASRRELGVVYEQFF. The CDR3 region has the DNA TGTGCCAGCAGGAGGGAGTTGGGGGTTGTCTATGAGCAGTTCTTC.